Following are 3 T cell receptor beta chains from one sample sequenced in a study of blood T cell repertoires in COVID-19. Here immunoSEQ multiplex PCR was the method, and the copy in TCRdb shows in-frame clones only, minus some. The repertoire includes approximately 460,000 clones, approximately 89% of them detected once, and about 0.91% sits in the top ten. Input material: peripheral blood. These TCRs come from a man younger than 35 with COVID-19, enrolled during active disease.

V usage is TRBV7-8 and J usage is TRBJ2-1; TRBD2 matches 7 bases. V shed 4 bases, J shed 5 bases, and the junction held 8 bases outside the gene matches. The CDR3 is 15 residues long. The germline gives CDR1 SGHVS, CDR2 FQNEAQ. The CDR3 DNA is TGTGCCAGCAGCTGGAACCGGGACTACCACAATGAGCAGTTCTTC. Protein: CASSWNRDYHNEQFF. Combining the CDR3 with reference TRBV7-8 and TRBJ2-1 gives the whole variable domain GAGVSQSPRYKVAKRGQDVALRCDPISGHVSLFWYQQALGQGPEFLTYFQNEAQLDKSGLPSDRFFAERPEGSVSTLKIQRTQQEDSAVYLCASSWNRDYHNEQFFGPGTRLTVL.

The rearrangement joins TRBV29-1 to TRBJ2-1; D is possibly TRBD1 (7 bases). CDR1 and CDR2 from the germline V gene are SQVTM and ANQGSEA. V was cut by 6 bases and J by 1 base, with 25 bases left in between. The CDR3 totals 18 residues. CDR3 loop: CSVWGDSTSDGSYNEQFF. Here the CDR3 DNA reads TGCAGCGTCTGGGGGGACAGCACAAGTGATGGGTCCTACAATGAGCAGTTCTTC.

CDR3 loop: CASSLGQGNTEAFF. Written as DNA, the CDR3 is TGTGCCAGCTCACTTGGACAGGGGAACACTGAAGCTTTCTTT. The V call is TRBV18, the J call TRBJ1-1; 8 nucleotides agree with TRBD1. J lost 1 base, V lost 4 bases, and 2 bases had no gene match. Germline CDR1 KGHSH, CDR2 LQKENI. This CDR3 comprises 14 residues.